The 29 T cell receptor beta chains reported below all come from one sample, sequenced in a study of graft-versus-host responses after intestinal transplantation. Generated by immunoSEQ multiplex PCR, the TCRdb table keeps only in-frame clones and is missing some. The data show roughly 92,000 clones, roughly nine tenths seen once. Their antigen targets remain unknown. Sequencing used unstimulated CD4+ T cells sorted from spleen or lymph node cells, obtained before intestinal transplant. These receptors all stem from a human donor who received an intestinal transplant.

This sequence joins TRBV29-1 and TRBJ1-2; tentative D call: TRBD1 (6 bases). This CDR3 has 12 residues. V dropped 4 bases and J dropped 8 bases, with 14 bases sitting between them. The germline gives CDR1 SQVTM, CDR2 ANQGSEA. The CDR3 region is CSVGGQVQGYTF. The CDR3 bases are TGCAGCGTTGGGGGGCAGGTGCAAGGCTACACCTTC.

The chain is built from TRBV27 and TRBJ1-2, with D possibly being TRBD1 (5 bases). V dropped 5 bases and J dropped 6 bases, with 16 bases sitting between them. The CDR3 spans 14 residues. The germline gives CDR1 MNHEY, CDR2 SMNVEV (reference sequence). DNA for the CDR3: TGTGCCAGCAGTCCCCAGGGATTATACGATGGCTACACCTTC. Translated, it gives CASSPQGLYDGYTF.

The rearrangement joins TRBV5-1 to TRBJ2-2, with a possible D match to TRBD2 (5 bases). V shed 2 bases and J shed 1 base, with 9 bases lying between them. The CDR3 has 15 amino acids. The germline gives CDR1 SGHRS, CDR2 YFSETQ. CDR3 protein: CASSFGVKNTGELFF. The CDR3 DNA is TGCGCCAGCAGCTTCGGGGTAAAGAACACCGGGGAGCTGTTTTTT.

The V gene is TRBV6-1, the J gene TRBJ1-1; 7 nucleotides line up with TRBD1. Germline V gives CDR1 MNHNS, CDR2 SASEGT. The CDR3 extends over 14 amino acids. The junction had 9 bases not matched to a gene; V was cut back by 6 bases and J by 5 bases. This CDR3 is CASRNDRVGTEAFF. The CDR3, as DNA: TGTGCCAGCAGGAACGACAGGGTCGGAACTGAAGCTTTCTTT.

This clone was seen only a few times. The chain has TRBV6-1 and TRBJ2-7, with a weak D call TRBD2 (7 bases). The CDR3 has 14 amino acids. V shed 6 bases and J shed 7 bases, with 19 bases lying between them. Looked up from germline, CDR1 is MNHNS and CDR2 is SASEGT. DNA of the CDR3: TGTGCCAGCAGGGGGGTTGGGGGGGCCTCTGAGCAGTACTTC. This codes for CASRGVGGASEQYF.

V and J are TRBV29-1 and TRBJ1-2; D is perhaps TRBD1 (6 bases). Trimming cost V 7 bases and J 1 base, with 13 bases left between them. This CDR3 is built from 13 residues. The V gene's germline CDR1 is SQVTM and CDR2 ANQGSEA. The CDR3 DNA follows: TGCAGCGCCCTGGGGGCGGTTAACTATGGCTACACCTTC. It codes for CSALGAVNYGYTF.

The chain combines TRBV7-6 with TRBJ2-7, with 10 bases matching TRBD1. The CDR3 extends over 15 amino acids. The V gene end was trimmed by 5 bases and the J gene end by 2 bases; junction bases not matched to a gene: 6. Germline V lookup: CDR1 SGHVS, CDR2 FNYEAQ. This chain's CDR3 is CASSPKDRGTYEQYF. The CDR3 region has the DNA TGTGCCAGCAGCCCCAAGGACAGGGGGACCTACGAGCAGTACTTC. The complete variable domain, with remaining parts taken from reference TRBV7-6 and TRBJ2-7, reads GAGVSQSPRYKVTKRGQDVALRCDPISGHVSLYWYRQALGQGPEFLTYFNYEAQQDKSGLPNDRFSAERPEGSISTLTIQRTEQRDSAMYRCASSPKDRGTYEQYFGPGTRLTVT.

Written as DNA, the CDR3 is TGTGCCAGCAGCTTAGCGGCGGGGACAGGGAGGACCGGGGAGCTGTTTTTT. Protein sequence: CASSLAAGTGRTGELFF. V usage is TRBV11-3 and J usage is TRBJ2-2; 9 bases align to TRBD1. The germline V gene encodes CDR1 SGHNT and CDR2 YENEEA. The V and J ends lost 1 base and 5 bases, in that order; junction bases with no gene match: 8. There are 17 residues in the CDR3.

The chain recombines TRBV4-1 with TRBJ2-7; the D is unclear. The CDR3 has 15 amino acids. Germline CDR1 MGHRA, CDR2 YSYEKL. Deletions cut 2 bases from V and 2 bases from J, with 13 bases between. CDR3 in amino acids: CASSQIGRGTYEQYF. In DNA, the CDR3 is TGCGCCAGCAGCCAAATCGGCCGAGGAACCTACGAGCAGTACTTC.

The CDR3 nucleotides are TGTGCCAGCAGTTTATCGGGGGGGGGAAAGACCCAGTACTTC. Translating it yields CASSLSGGGKTQYF. The chain couples TRBV27 to TRBJ2-5; TRBD2 matches 7 bases. Trimming took 0 bases from V and 6 from J; bases not matched to a gene: 4. The V gene's germline CDR1 is MNHEY and CDR2 SMNVEV (reference sequence). CDR3 length equals 14 residues.

The CDR3 region is CASSYFAGPYNEQFF. CDR3 DNA sequence: TGTGCCAGCAGTTACTTTGCGGGACCCTACAATGAGCAGTTCTTC. The rearrangement links TRBV6-5 to TRBJ2-1; possibly TRBD2 for D (6 bases). Looked up from germline, CDR1 is MNHEY and CDR2 is SVGAGI. The CDR3 has 15 residues. Trimming pared 1 base from V and 2 bases from J, leaving 9 bases between.

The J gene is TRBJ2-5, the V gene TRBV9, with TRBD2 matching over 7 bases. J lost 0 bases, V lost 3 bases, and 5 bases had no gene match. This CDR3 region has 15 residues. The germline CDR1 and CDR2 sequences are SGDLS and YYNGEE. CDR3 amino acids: CASSEGAGYQETQYF. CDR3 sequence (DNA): TGTGCCAGCAGCGAAGGAGCGGGGTACCAAGAGACCCAGTACTTC.

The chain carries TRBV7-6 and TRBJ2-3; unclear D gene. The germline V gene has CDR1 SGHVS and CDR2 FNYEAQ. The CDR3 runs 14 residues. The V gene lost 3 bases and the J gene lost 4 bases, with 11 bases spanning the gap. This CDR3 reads CASSLRREADTQYF. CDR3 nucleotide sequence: TGTGCCAGCAGCTTGCGGCGAGAGGCAGATACGCAGTATTTT.

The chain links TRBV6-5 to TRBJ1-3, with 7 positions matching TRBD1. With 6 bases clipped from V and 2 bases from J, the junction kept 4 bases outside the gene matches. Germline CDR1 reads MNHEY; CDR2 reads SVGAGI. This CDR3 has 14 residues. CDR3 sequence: CASSPTGAGNTIYF. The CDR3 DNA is TGTGCCAGCAGCCCTACAGGGGCTGGAAACACCATATATTTT.

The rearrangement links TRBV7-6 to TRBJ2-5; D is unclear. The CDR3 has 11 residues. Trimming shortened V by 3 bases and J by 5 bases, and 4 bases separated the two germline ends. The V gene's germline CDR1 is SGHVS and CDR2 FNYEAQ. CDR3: CASSFGETQYF. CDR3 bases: TGTGCCAGCAGCTTCGGGGAGACCCAGTACTTC.

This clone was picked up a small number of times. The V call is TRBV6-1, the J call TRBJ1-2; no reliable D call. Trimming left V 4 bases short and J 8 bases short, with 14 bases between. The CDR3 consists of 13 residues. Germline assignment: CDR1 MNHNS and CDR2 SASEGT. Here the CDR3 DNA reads TGTGCCAGCAGTGCGGCCGGAGGCGGAGGCTACACCTTC. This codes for CASSAAGGGGYTF.

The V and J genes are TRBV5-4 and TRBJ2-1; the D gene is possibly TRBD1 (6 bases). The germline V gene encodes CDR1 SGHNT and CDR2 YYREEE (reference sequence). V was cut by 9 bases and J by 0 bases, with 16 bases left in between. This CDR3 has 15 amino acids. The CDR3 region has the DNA TGTGCCACCCAGGGTGGGGGCCGCTCCTACAATGAGCAGTTCTTC. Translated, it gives CATQGGGRSYNEQFF.

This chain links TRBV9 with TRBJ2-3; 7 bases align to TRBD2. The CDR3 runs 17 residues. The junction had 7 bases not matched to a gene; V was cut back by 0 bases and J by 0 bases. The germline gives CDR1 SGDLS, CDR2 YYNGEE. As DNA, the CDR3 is TGTGCCAGCAGCGTAGGTCGGAGCGGGGCTAGCACAGATACGCAGTATTTT. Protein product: CASSVGRSGASTDTQYF.

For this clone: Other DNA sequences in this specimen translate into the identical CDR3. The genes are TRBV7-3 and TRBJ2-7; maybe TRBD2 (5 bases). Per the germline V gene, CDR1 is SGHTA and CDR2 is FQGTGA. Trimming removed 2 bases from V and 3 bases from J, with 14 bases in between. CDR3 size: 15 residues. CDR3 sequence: CASSLSGSGGYEQYF. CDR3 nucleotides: TGTGCCAGCAGCTTATCCGGTTCAGGAGGCTACGAGCAGTACTTC.

DNA for the CDR3: TGTGCCAGCAGTCACCGGACAGCCCCGAACACTGAAGCTTTCTTT. This translates into CASSHRTAPNTEAFF. V and J are TRBV7-2 and TRBJ1-1; D might be TRBD1 (6 bases). The CDR3 spans 15 residues. V shed 6 bases and J shed 1 base, with 15 bases lying between them. The germline V gene encodes CDR1 SGHTA and CDR2 FQGNSA.

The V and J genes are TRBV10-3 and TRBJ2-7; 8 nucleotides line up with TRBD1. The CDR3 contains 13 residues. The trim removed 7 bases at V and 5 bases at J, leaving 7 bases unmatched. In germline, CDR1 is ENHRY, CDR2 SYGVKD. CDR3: CAITYGQGNEQYF. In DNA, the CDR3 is TGTGCCATCACATACGGACAGGGCAACGAGCAGTACTTC.

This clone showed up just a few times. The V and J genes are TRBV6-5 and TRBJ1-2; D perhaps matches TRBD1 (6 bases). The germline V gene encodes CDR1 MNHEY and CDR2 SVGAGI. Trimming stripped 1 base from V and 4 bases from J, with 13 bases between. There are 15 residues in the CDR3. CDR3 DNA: TGTGCCAGCAGTTACTGGGGGGGCCAAAGCTATGGCTACACCTTC. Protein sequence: CASSYWGGQSYGYTF.

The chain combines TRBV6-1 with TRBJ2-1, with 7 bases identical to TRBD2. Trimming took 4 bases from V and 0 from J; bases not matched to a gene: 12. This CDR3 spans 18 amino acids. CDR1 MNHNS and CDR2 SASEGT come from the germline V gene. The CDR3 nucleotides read TGTGCCAGCAGTGCTGGGGGACCGGCGGGGGTCTCCTACAATGAGCAGTTCTTC. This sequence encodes CASSAGGPAGVSYNEQFF.

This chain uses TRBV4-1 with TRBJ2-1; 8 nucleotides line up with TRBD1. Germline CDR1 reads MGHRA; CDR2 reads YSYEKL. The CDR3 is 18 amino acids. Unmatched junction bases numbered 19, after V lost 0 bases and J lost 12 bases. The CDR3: CASSQERGVGTGESWQFF. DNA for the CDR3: TGCGCCAGCAGCCAAGAACGTGGTGTTGGGACAGGTGAGAGTTGGCAGTTCTTC.

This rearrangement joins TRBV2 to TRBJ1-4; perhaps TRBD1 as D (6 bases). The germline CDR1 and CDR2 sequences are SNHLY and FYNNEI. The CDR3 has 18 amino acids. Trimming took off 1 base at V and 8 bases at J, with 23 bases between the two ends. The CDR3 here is CASSEVRTAFPNLEKLFF. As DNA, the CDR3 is TGTGCCAGCAGTGAAGTTCGGACAGCTTTCCCCAACCTGGAAAAACTGTTTTTT.

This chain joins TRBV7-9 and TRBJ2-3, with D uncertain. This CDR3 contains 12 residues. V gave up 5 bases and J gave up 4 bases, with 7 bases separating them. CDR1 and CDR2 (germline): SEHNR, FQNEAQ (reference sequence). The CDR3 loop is CASSLQADTQYF. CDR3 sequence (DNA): TGTGCCAGCAGCCTCCAGGCAGATACGCAGTATTTT.

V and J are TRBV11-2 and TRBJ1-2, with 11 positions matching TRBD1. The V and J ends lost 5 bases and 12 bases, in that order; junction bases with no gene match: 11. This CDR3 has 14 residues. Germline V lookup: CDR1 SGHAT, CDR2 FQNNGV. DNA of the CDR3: TGTGCCAGCAGCCTAGGGGACAGGGGGAGCCCGGACACCTTC. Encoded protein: CASSLGDRGSPDTF.

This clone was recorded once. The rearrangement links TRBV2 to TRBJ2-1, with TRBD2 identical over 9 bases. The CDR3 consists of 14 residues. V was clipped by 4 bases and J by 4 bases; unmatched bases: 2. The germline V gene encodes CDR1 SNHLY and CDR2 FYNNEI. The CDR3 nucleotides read TGTGCCAGCAGTGCAGCGGGGGGATACAATGAGCAGTTCTTC. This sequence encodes CASSAAGGYNEQFF. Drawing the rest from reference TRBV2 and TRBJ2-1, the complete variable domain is EPEVTQTPSHQVTQMGQEVILRCVPISNHLYFYWYRQILGQKVEFLVSFYNNEISEKSEIFDDQFSVERPDGSNFTLKIRSTKLEDSAMYFCASSAAGGYNEQFFGPGTRLTVL.

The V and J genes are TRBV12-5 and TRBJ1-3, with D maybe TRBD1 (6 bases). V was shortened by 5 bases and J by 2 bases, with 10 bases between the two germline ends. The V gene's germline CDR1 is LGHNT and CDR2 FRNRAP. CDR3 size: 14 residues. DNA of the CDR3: TGTGCTAGTGGTCTTACAGGGACTGGAAACACCATATATTTT. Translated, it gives CASGLTGTGNTIYF.